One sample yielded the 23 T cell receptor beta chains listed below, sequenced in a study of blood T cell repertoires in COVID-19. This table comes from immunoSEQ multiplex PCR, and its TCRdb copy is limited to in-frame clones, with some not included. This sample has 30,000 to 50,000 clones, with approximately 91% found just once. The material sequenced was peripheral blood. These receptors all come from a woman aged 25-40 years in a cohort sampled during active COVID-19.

The DNA for the CDR3 is TGTGCCAGTGAACTGGCAGATACGCAGTATTTT. This sequence encodes CASELADTQYF. This chain links TRBV19 with TRBJ2-3; D gene unclear. Germline CDR1 reads LNHDA; CDR2 reads SQIVND (reference sequence). Trimming took 8 bases from V and 4 from J, leaving 7 bases between them. The CDR3 extends over 11 amino acids. The full variable domain, in which reference TRBV19 and TRBJ2-3 provide the parts outside the CDR3, is DGGITQSPKYLFRKEGQNVTLSCEQNLNHDAMYWYRQDPGQGLRLIYYSQIVNDFQKGDIAEGYSVSREKKESFPLTVTSAQKNPTAFYLCASELADTQYFGPGTRLTVL.

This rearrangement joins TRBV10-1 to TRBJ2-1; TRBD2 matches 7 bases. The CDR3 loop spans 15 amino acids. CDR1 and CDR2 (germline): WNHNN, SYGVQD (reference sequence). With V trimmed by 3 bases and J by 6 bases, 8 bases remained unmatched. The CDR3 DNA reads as TGCGCCAGCAGTGACCCCCGACTAGCCGTCAATGAGCAGTTCTTC. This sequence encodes CASSDPRLAVNEQFF.

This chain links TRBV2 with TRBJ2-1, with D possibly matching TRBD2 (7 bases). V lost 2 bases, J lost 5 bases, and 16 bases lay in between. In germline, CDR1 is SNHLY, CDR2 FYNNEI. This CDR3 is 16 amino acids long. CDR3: CASSETGLGGDNEQFF. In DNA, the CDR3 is TGTGCCAGCAGTGAAACCGGACTAGGGGGGGACAATGAGCAGTTCTTC. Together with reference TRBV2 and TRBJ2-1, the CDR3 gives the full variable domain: EPEVTQTPSHQVTQMGQEVILRCVPISNHLYFYWYRQILGQKVEFLVSFYNNEISEKSEIFDDQFSVERPDGSNFTLKIRSTKLEDSAMYFCASSETGLGGDNEQFFGPGTRLTVL.

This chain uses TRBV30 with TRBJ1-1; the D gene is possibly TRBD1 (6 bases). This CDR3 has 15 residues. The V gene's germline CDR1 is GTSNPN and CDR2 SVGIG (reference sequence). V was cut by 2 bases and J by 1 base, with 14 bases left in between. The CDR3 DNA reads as TGTGCCTGGAGTATCGCAGGGGTATGGAACACTGAAGCTTTCTTT. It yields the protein CAWSIAGVWNTEAFF.

The CDR3 here is CASSQLTSGSYEQYF. The DNA for the CDR3 is TGTGCCAGCAGCCAACTCACTAGCGGGAGTTACGAGCAGTACTTC. The chain links TRBV4-2 to TRBJ2-7; TRBD2 matches at 11 bases. J lost 4 bases, V lost 2 bases, and 4 bases had no gene match. This CDR3 has 15 residues. Per the germline V gene, CDR1 is LGHNA and CDR2 is YNFKEQ.

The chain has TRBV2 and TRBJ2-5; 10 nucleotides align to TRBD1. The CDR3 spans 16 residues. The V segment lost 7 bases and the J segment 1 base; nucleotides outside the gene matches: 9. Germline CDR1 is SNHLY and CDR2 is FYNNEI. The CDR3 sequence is CASTWGQGSTQETQYF. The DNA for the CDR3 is TGTGCCAGCACTTGGGGACAGGGGTCCACCCAAGAGACCCAGTACTTC.

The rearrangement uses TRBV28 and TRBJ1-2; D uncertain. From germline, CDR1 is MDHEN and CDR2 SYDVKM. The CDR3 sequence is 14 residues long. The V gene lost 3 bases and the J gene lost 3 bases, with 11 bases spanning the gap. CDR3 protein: CASSLGLGYYGYTF. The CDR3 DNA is TGTGCCAGCAGTTTGGGTCTGGGCTACTATGGCTACACCTTC.

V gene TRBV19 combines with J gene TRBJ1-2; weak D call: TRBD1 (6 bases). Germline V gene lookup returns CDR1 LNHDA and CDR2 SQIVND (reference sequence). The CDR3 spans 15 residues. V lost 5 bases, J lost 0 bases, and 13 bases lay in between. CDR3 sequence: CASSVTGTSNYGYTF. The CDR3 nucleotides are TGTGCCAGTAGTGTCACCGGGACATCTAACTATGGCTACACCTTC.

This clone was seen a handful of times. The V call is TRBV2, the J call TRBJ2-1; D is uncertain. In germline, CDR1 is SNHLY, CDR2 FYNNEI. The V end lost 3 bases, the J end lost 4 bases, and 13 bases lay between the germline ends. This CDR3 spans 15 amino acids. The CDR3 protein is CASSDSTRPYNEQFF. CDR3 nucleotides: TGTGCCAGCAGTGACTCTACCAGGCCGTACAATGAGCAGTTCTTC.

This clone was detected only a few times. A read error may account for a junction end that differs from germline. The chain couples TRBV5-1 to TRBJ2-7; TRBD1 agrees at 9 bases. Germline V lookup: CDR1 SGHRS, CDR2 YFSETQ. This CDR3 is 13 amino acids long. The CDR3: CASWGTGPSAMDF. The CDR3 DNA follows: TGCGCCAGCTGGGGGACAGGGCCCAGTGCGATGGACTTC.

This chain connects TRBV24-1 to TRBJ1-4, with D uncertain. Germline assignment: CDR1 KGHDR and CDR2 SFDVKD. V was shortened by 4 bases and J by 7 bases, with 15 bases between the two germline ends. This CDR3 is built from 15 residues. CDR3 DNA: TGTGCCACCAGTGAGGCGACTCCTGTGGGTGAAAAACTGTTTTTT. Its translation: CATSEATPVGEKLFF.

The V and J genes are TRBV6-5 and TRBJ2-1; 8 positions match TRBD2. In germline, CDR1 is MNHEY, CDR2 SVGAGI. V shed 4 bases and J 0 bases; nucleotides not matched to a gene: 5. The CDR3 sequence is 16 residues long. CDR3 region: CASSSTSASSYNEQFF. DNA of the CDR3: TGTGCCAGCAGTTCGACTAGCGCCAGCTCCTACAATGAGCAGTTCTTC.

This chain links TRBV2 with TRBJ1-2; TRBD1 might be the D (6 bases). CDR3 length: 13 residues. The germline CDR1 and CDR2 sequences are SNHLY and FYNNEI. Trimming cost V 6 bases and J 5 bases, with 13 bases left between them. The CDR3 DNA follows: TGTGCCAGCAGGACCATTACAGGGTATGGCTACACCTTC. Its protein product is CASRTITGYGYTF.

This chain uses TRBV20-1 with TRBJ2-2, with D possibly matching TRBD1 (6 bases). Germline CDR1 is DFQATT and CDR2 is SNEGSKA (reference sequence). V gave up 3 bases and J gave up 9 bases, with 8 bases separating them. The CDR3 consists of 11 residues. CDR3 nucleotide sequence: TGCAGTGCTAGCCAGGGGTGGGAGCTGTTTTTT. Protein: CSASQGWELFF.

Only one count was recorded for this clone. In nucleotides, the CDR3 is TGTGCCAGCAGTGCGACAGGGGAGGACACTGAAGCTTTCTTT. Amino acid sequence: CASSATGEDTEAFF. The V and J genes are TRBV6-4 and TRBJ1-1; 8 nucleotides match TRBD1. Unmatched junction bases numbered 4, after V lost 4 bases and J lost 3 bases. This CDR3 contains 14 residues. The germline V gene encodes CDR1 MRHNA and CDR2 SNTAGT.

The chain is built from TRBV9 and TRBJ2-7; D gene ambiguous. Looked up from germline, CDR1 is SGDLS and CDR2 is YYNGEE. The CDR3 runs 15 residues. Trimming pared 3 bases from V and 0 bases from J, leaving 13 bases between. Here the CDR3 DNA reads TGTGCCAGCAGCGCCCACGGTGAGAGCTCCTACGAGCAGTACTTC. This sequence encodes CASSAHGESSYEQYF.

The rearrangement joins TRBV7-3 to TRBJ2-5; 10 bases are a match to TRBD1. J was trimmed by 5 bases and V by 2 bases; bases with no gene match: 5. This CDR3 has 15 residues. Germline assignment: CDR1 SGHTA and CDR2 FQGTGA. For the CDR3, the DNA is TGTGCCAGCAGCTTAGGGGGGACAGGGGTCGAGACCCAGTACTTC. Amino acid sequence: CASSLGGTGVETQYF.

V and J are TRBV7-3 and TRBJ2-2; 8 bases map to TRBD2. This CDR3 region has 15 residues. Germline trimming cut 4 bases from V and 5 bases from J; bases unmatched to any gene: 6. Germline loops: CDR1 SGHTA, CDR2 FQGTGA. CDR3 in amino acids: CASSSATGGTGELFF. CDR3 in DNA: TGTGCCAGCAGCTCGGCGACGGGAGGGACCGGGGAGCTGTTTTTT.

This chain's CDR3 is CATSDPASGPYNEQFF. The CDR3 DNA reads as TGTGCCACCAGTGACCCTGCTAGCGGGCCTTACAATGAGCAGTTCTTC. This rearrangement joins TRBV24-1 to TRBJ2-1; 8 nucleotides match TRBD2. CDR3 length: 16 amino acids. With 4 bases clipped from V and 4 bases from J, the junction kept 8 bases outside the gene matches. The germline V gene encodes CDR1 KGHDR and CDR2 SFDVKD.

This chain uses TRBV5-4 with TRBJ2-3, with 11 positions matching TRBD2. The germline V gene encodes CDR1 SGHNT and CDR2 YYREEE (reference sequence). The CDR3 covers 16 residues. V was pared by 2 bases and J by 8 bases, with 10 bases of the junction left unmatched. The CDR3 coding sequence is TGTGCCAGCAGCTTCGGGGGGACTAGCGGTACTATTACGCAGTATTTT. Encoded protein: CASSFGGTSGTITQYF. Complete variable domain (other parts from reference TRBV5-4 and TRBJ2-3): ETGVTQSPTHLIKTRGQQVTLRCSSQSGHNTVSWYQQALGQGPQFIFQYYREEENGRGNFPPRFSGLQFPNYSSELNVNALELDDSALYLCASSFGGTSGTITQYFGPGTRLTVL.

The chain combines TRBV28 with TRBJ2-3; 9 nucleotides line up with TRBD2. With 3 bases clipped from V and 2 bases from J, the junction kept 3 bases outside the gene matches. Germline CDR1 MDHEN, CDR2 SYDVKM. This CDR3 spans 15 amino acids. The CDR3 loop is CASSLTSGATDTQYF. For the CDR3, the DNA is TGTGCCAGCAGTTTGACTAGCGGAGCCACAGATACGCAGTATTTT.

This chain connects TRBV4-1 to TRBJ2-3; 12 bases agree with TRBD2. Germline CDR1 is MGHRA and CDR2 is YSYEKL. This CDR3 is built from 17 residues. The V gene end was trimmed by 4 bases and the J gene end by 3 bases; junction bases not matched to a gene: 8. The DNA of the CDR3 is TGCGCCAGCAGCCCCGTAACGACTAGCGGGAGTACAGATACGCAGTATTTT. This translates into CASSPVTTSGSTDTQYF.

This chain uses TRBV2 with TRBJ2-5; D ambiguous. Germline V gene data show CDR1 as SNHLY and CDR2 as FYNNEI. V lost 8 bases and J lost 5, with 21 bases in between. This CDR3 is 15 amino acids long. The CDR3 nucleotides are TGTGCCAGCCGCCCCTATTTAGAGGCCCCTGAGACCCAGTACTTC. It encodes CASRPYLEAPETQYF.